The clone carrying this T cell receptor (beta chain) was seen at least ten times. This entry comes from a study of prognosis after radiotherapy for stage I lung cancer. On the study more broadly: Median age was about 69 years (about 53 to 85) among 10 to 15 men and over five women.

V lost 0 bases to trimming and J lost 2 bases; unmatched junction nucleotides: 4. Germline V gene data show CDR1 as MNHEY and CDR2 as SVGAGI. This CDR3 comprises 15 residues. Amplification of TCR beta CDR3 from genomic DNA used two-round multiplex PCR. Primers specific to each TRBV and TRBJ gene were used in first-round PCR. A second round of PCR was carried out using universal primers. TCRdb re-analysed the multiplex PCR reads in MiXCR, keeping a single row per CDR3 protein. Among approximately 30,000 distinct CDR3 sequences listed, approximately 30% were seen once. Sequencing was performed on PBMCs, taken before or after stereotactic body radiation therapy (not recorded which). V is TRBV6-5 and J is TRBJ2-7; 7 bases align to TRBD2. The origin of this receptor is a donor over 45 with non-small cell lung cancer. The CDR3 DNA reads TGTGCCAGCAGTTACTCTAGCGGGCAACCCTACGAGCAGTACTTC. This translates into CASSYSSGQPYEQYF.